This entry lists 21 T cell receptor beta chains sequenced from one sample in a study of T-cell memory formation after mild COVID-19. One entry per CDR3 protein, called by TCRdb with MiXCR from the 5' RACE reads. The data contain 450,000 to 650,000 distinct CDR3 sequences, roughly 18% of them seen just once; the ten biggest clones take up more than 10%. Sequencing was carried out using PBMCs or a T cell subset sorted from them (not recorded which). Every receptor here comes from an adult woman who had mild COVID-19 (a few samples of this study predate the infection). Cell type and time point are not known.

V gene TRBV24-1 combines with J gene TRBJ1-5, with D unresolved. V was pared by 5 bases and J by 5 bases, with 15 bases between. The CDR3 sequence is 15 residues long. CDR1 is KGHDR, CDR2 SFDVKD, per germline. This CDR3 reads CATSASGEGDQPQHF. The DNA of the CDR3 is TGTGCCACCAGTGCATCTGGGGAGGGAGATCAGCCCCAGCATTTT.

Only a few counts were recorded for this clonotype. The CDR3 coding sequence is TGTGCCAGCAGTCGGACTAGCGGGAGCACCGGGGAGCTGTTTTTT. Its protein is CASSRTSGSTGELFF. The chain uses TRBV12-3 or TRBV12-4 and TRBJ2-2, with TRBD2 identical over 13 bases. This CDR3 contains 15 residues. Germline trimming cut 5 bases from V and 4 bases from J; bases unmatched to any gene: 1.

The gene calls are TRBV30 and TRBJ2-1; D gene unclear. Germline values: CDR1 GTSNPN, CDR2 SVGIG (reference sequence). This CDR3 comprises 14 residues. V was cut by 1 base and J by 4 bases, with 11 bases left in between. CDR3 loop: CAWSEVRSYNEQFF. CDR3 nucleotides: TGTGCCTGGAGTGAAGTACGGAGTTACAATGAGCAGTTCTTC.

CDR3 loop: CASSVALIAGGNEQFF. The CDR3 DNA reads TGTGCCAGCAGCGTAGCTCTGATAGCGGGAGGAAATGAGCAGTTCTTC. The J gene is TRBJ2-1, the V gene TRBV9; 10 positions agree with TRBD2. The V segment lost 0 bases and the J segment 7 bases; nucleotides outside the gene matches: 7. The CDR3 length is 16 residues. Germline-derived CDR1 and CDR2 are SGDLS and YYNGEE.

The chain is built from TRBV7-9 and TRBJ2-1; 9 bases are a match to TRBD2. V was pared by 2 bases and J by 3 bases, with 5 bases of the junction left unmatched. Germline V lookup: CDR1 SEHNR, CDR2 FQNEAQ (reference sequence). The CDR3 covers 16 residues. The CDR3: CASSLLLAGNYNEQFF. DNA of the CDR3: TGTGCCAGCAGCTTACTCCTAGCGGGAAACTACAATGAGCAGTTCTTC.

The chain uses TRBV12-3 or TRBV12-4 and TRBJ2-7; D is uncertain. V dropped 3 bases and J dropped 0 bases, with 12 bases sitting between them. CDR3 size: 15 residues. CDR3 bases: TGTGCCAGCAGTTTCTCCTACTTGGGCTCCTACGAGCAGTACTTC. It is translated as CASSFSYLGSYEQYF.

The chain carries TRBV7-9 and TRBJ2-7; no clear D. The CDR3 length is 14 residues. Trimming removed 1 base from V and 6 bases from J, with 13 bases in between. Per the germline V gene, CDR1 is SEHNR and CDR2 is FQNEAQ (reference sequence). The CDR3 is CASSLEGWTGEQYF. The CDR3 coding sequence is TGTGCCAGCAGCTTAGAGGGTTGGACGGGCGAGCAGTACTTC.

V usage is TRBV29-1 and J usage is TRBJ2-3; 7 nucleotides match TRBD1. CDR3 size: 16 residues. Germline trimming cut 0 bases from V and 2 bases from J; bases unmatched to any gene: 8. In germline, CDR1 is SQVTM, CDR2 ANQGSEA. As DNA, the CDR3 is TGCAGCGTTGAAGAATCCAACAGGGGATACACAGATACGCAGTATTTT. Its protein product is CSVEESNRGYTDTQYF.

This clonotype showed up just a few times. This sequence joins TRBV7-9 and TRBJ2-1; TRBD1 or TRBD2 may be the D gene (6 bases each). Trimming stripped 3 bases from V and 2 bases from J, with 17 bases between. Germline CDR1 is SEHNR and CDR2 is FQNEAQ (reference sequence). CDR3 length: 17 residues. CDR3 sequence: CASSFTGTGAPYNEQFF. Here the CDR3 DNA reads TGTGCCAGCAGCTTCACGGGGACGGGGGCGCCCTACAATGAGCAGTTCTTC.

In this sample, this clonotype turned up a few times. The rearrangement joins TRBV20-1 to TRBJ1-2; D gene uncertain. Trimming took 2 bases from V and 6 from J, leaving 4 bases between them. The CDR3 is 10 residues long. Germline V CDR1 and CDR2: DFQATT, SNEGSKA (reference sequence). DNA for the CDR3: TGCAGTGCTAGATTTGATGGCTACACCTTC. This sequence encodes CSARFDGYTF.

This clonotype was detected only a few times. This rearrangement joins TRBV10-3 to TRBJ2-5; no clear D. Trimming pared 0 bases from V and 4 bases from J, leaving 6 bases between. The CDR3 is 13 amino acids. CDR1 is ENHRY, CDR2 SYGVKD, per germline. CDR3 in amino acids: CAISESPLETQYF. The CDR3 nucleotides read TGTGCCATCAGTGAGTCCCCTCTAGAGACCCAGTACTTC.

This clonotype has only a few counts. This chain links TRBV18 with TRBJ1-1; D is unclear. This CDR3 comprises 13 residues. V lost 4 bases and J lost 5, with 11 bases in between. Per the germline V gene, CDR1 is KGHSH and CDR2 is LQKENI. In DNA, the CDR3 is TGTGCCAGCTCACTCGCCGGAGAGACTGAAGCTTTCTTT. Protein sequence: CASSLAGETEAFF.

The chain uses TRBV30 and TRBJ2-2, with TRBD2 as a possible D gene (6 bases). The CDR3 consists of 14 residues. Trimming cost V 3 bases and J 5 bases, with 13 bases left between them. Germline CDR1 is GTSNPN and CDR2 is SVGIG (reference sequence). The CDR3 loop is CAWSFGAGTGELFF. The CDR3 bases are TGTGCCTGGAGCTTTGGGGCGGGAACCGGGGAGCTGTTTTTT.

This clonotype turned up a few times. The CDR3 loop reads CASSFSSLYGYTF. CDR3 coding DNA: TGTGCCAGCAGTTTTAGCAGCCTCTATGGCTACACCTTC. The chain is built from TRBV7-2 and TRBJ1-2; D is ambiguous. The germline V gene encodes CDR1 SGHTA and CDR2 FQGNSA. Between the trimmed V and J ends, which lost 6 bases and 4 bases, there was a span of 12 bases. This CDR3 region has 13 residues.

V gene TRBV11-2 combines with J gene TRBJ1-1; D gene unclear. CDR1 and CDR2 from the germline V gene are SGHAT and FQNNGV. There are 14 residues in the CDR3. The ends were cut back, 0 bases at V and 8 bases at J, with 13 bases in the middle. CDR3 sequence reads: CASSLDRTGIEAFF. CDR3 coding DNA: TGTGCCAGCAGCTTAGATCGCACCGGGATAGAAGCTTTCTTT.

There are a few counts of this clonotype. The rearrangement links TRBV4-1 to TRBJ2-1; D is uncertain. Germline V gene lookup returns CDR1 MGHRA and CDR2 YSYEKL. The ends were cut back, 4 bases at V and 0 bases at J, with 13 bases in the middle. The CDR3 is 16 amino acids. This CDR3 reads CASSPRRDTSYNEQFF. CDR3 DNA sequence: TGCGCCAGCAGCCCCAGGCGCGATACCTCCTACAATGAGCAGTTCTTC.

A few counts support this clonotype. CDR3 in DNA: TGTGCCAGCAGTGTGGACAGGGTTGACTATGGCTACACCTTC. It codes for CASSVDRVDYGYTF. The genes are TRBV12-3 or TRBV12-4 and TRBJ1-2; 8 bases are a match to TRBD1. The length of the CDR3 is 14 residues. J lost 3 bases, V lost 5 bases, and 5 bases had no gene match.

The J gene is TRBJ1-4, the V gene TRBV7-8, with D hard to call. This CDR3 has 15 residues. CDR1 and CDR2 from the germline V gene are SGHVS and FQNEAQ. V was trimmed by 1 base and J by 0 bases, leaving 6 bases between them. The CDR3 sequence is CASSLGRATNEKLFF. The CDR3 DNA reads as TGTGCCAGCAGCTTAGGGCGCGCAACTAATGAAAAACTGTTTTTT.

This clonotype has only a few counts. V gene TRBV12-3 or TRBV12-4 combines with J gene TRBJ2-2; D remains ambiguous. V lost 7 bases, J lost 6 bases, and 12 bases lay in between. The CDR3 consists of 13 residues. The CDR3 DNA follows: TGTGCCAGCACCGCCTCGGTGGCCGGGGAGCTGTTTTTT. Translating gives CASTASVAGELFF.

The chain combines TRBV15 with TRBJ1-5, with 11 bases aligning to TRBD1. The CDR3 has 16 amino acids. V lost 4 bases to trimming and J lost 4 bases; unmatched junction nucleotides: 6. The germline gives CDR1 LNHNV, CDR2 YYDKDF (reference sequence). The CDR3: CATSTFGQGANQPQHF. DNA of the CDR3: TGTGCCACCAGCACCTTTGGACAGGGGGCGAATCAGCCCCAGCATTTT.

The chain uses TRBV20-1 and TRBJ2-5; a possible D gene is TRBD2 (5 bases). CDR3 length: 13 amino acids. The germline gives CDR1 DFQATT, CDR2 SNEGSKA (reference sequence). V gave up 2 bases and J gave up 1 base, with 8 bases separating them. The CDR3 nucleotides read TGCAGTGCTAGAATTAGCGTCCAAGAGACCCAGTACTTC. Translating gives CSARISVQETQYF.